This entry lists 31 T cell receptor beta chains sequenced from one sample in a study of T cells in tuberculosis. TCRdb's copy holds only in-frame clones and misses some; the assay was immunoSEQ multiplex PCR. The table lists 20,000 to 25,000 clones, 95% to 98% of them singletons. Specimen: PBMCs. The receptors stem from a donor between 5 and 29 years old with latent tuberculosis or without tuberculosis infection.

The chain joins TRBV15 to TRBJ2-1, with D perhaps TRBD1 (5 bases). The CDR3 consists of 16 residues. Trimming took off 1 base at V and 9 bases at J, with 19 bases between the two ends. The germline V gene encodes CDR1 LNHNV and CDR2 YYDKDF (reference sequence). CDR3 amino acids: CATSRVPEGALGEQFF. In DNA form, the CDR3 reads TGTGCCACCAGCAGAGTCCCGGAAGGGGCACTCGGTGAGCAGTTCTTC.

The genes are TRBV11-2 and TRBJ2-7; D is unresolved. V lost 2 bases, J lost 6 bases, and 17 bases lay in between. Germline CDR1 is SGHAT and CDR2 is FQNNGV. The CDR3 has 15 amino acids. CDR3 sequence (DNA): TGTGCCAGCAGCTTAATCTGGGCGATCGTGGGCGAGCAGTACTTC. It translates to CASSLIWAIVGEQYF.

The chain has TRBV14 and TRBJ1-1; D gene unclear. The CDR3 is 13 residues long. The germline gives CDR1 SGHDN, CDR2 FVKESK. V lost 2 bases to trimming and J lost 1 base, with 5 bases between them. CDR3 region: CASSQRGNTEAFF. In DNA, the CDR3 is TGTGCCAGCAGCCAACGGGGGAACACTGAAGCTTTCTTT.

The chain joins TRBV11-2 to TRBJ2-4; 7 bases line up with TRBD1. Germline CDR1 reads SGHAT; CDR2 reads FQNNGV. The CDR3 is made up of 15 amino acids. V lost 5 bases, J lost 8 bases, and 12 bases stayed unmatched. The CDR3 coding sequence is TGTGCCAGCAGCCAAGACCCGACAGGGTCGGACATTCAGTACTTC. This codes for CASSQDPTGSDIQYF.

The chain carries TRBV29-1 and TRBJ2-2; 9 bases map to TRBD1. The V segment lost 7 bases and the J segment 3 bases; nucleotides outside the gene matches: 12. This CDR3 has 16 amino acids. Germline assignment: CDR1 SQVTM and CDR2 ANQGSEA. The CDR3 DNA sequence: TGCAGCGCGATCACTCGGGACAGGGTGGACACCGGGGAGCTGTTTTTT. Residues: CSAITRDRVDTGELFF.

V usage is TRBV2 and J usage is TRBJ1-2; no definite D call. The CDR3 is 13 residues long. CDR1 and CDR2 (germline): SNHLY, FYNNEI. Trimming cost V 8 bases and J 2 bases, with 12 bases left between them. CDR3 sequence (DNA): TGTGCCAGCTCGGCGGACTCCAACTATGGCTACACCTTC. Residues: CASSADSNYGYTF.

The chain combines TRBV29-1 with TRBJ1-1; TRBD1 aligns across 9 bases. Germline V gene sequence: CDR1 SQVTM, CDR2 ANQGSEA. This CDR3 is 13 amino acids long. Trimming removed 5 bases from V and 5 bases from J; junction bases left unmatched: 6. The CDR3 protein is CSVSGQGRTEAFF. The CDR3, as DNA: TGCAGCGTTTCAGGACAGGGGAGAACTGAAGCTTTCTTT.

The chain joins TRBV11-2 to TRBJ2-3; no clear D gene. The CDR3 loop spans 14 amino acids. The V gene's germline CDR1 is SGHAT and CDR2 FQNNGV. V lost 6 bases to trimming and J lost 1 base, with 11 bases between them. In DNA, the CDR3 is TGTGCCAGCAGGCACATGGGCCGCACAGATACGCAGTATTTT. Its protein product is CASRHMGRTDTQYF.

CDR3 amino acids: CASSPGTDTQYF. CDR3 nucleotide sequence: TGCGCCAGCAGCCCTGGCACAGATACGCAGTATTTT. The chain has TRBV4-1 and TRBJ2-3; D not certain. Trimming left V 4 bases short and J 1 base short, with 3 bases between. CDR3 size: 12 residues. The germline gives CDR1 MGHRA, CDR2 YSYEKL.

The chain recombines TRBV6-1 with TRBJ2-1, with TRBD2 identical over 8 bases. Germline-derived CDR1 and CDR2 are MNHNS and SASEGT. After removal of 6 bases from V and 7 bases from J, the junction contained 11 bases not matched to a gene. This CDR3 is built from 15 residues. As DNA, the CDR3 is TGTGCCAGCAGATTTGTCCCTAGCGGGCAGAATGAGCAGTTCTTC. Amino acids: CASRFVPSGQNEQFF.

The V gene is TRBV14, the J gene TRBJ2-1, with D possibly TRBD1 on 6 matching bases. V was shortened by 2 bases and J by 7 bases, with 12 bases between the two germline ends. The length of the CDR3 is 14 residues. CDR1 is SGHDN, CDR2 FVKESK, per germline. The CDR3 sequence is CASSQNRAGNEQFF. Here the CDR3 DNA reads TGTGCCAGCAGCCAAAACAGGGCTGGGAATGAGCAGTTCTTC.

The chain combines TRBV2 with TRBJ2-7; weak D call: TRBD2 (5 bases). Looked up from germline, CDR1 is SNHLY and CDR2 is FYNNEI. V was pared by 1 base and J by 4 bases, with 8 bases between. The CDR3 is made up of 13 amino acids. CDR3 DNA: TGTGCCAGCAGTGAAGGTGTAGCGTACGAGCAGTACTTC. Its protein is CASSEGVAYEQYF. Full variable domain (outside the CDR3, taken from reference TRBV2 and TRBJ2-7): EPEVTQTPSHQVTQMGQEVILRCVPISNHLYFYWYRQILGQKVEFLVSFYNNEISEKSEIFDDQFSVERPDGSNFTLKIRSTKLEDSAMYFCASSEGVAYEQYFGPGTRLTVT.

As DNA, the CDR3 is TGTGCCAGCAGTGTGGGGACAGGGCAAGAGACCCAGTACTTC. As protein: CASSVGTGQETQYF. The chain joins TRBV6-1 to TRBJ2-5; TRBD1 aligns across 9 bases. Trimming removed 4 bases from V and 2 bases from J; junction bases left unmatched: 2. Germline CDR1 reads MNHNS; CDR2 reads SASEGT. The CDR3 loop spans 14 amino acids.

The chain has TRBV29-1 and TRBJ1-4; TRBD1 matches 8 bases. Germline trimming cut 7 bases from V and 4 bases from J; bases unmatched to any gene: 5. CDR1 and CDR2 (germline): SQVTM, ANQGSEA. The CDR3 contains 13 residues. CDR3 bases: TGCAGCGCCACAGGGGGAGGTAATGAAAAACTGTTTTTT. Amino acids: CSATGGGNEKLFF.

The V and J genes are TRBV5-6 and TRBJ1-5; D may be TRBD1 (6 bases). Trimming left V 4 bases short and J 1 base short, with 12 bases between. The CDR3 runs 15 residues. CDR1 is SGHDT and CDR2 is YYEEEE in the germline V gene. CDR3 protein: CASSIYRASNQPQHF. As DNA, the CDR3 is TGTGCCAGCAGCATATACAGGGCGAGCAATCAGCCCCAGCATTTT.

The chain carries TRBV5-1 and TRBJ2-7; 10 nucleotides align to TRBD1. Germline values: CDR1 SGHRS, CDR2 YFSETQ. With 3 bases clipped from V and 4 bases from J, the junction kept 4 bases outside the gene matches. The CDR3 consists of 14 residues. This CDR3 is CASSSTGGEYEQYF. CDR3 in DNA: TGCGCCAGCAGCTCGACAGGGGGCGAGTACGAGCAGTACTTC.

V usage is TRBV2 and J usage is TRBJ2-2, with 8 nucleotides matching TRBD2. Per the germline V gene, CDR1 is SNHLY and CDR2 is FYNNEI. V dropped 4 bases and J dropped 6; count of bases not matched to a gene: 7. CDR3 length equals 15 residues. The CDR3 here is CASSVDSGVAGELFF. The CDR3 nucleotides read TGTGCCAGCAGTGTTGATAGCGGGGTGGCCGGGGAGCTGTTTTTT. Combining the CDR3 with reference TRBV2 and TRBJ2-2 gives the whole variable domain EPEVTQTPSHQVTQMGQEVILRCVPISNHLYFYWYRQILGQKVEFLVSFYNNEISEKSEIFDDQFSVERPDGSNFTLKIRSTKLEDSAMYFCASSVDSGVAGELFFGEGSRLTVL.

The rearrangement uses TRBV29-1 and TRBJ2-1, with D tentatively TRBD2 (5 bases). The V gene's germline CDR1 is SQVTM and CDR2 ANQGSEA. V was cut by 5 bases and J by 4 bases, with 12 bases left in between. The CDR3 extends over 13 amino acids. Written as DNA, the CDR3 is TGCAGCGTTTCGGACTTTCTATACAATGAGCAGTTCTTC. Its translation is CSVSDFLYNEQFF.

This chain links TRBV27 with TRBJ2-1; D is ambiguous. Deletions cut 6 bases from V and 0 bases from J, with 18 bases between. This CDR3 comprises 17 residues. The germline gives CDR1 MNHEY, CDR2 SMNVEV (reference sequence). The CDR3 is CASSFTVLTSSYNEQFF. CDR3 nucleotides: TGTGCCAGCAGCTTTACTGTCCTAACGAGCTCCTACAATGAGCAGTTCTTC.

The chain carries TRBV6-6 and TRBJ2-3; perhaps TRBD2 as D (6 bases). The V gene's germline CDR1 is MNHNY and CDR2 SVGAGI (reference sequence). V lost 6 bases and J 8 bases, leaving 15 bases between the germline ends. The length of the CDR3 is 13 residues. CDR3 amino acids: CASRGTRGSTQYF. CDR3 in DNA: TGTGCCAGCAGGGGGACGCGGGGATCTACGCAGTATTTT.

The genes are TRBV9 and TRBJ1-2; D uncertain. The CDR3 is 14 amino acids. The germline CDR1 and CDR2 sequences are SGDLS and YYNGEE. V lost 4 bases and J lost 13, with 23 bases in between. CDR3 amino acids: CASSLEGYPETSTF. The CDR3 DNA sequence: TGTGCCAGCAGCCTCGAGGGTTACCCCGAAACGAGCACCTTC.

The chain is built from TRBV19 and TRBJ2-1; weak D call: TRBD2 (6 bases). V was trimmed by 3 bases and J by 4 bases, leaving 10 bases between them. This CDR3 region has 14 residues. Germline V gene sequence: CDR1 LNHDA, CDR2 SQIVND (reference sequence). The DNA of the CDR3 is TGTGCCAGTAGTATGTCACTAGCATACAATGAGCAGTTCTTC. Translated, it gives CASSMSLAYNEQFF.

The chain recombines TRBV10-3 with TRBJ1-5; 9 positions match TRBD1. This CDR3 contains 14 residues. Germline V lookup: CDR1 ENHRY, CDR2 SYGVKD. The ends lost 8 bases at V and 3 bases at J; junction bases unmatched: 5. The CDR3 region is CAIRTGDPNQPQHF. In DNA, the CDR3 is TGTGCCATCCGGACAGGGGACCCCAATCAGCCCCAGCATTTT.

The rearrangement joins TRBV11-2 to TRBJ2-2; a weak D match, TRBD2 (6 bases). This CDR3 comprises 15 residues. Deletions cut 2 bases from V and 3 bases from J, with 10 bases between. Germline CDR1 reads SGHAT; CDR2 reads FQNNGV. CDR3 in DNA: TGTGCCAGCAGCTTACGCGGGGTAGACACCGGGGAGCTGTTTTTT. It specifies CASSLRGVDTGELFF. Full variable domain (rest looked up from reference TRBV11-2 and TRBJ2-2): EAGVAQSPRYKIIEKRQSVAFWCNPISGHATLYWYQQILGQGPKLLIQFQNNGVVDDSQLPKDRFSAERLKGVDSTLKIQPAKLEDSAVYLCASSLRGVDTGELFFGEGSRLTVL.

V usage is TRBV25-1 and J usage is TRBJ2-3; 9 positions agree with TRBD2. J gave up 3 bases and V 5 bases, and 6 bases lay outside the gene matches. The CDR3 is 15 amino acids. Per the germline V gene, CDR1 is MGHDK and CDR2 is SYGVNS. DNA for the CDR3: TGTGCCAGCAGTTTCGGAACTAGCGGGACAGATACGCAGTATTTT. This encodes CASSFGTSGTDTQYF.

In DNA form, the CDR3 reads TGTGCCAGCAGCTTAGTCTGGGACAGGGGTAAAGATGGCTACACCTTC. Translation: CASSLVWDRGKDGYTF. The chain carries TRBV7-2 and TRBJ1-2; TRBD1 agrees at 10 bases. Germline lookup yields CDR1 SGHTA and CDR2 FQGNSA. V dropped 1 base and J dropped 6; count of bases not matched to a gene: 8. The CDR3 totals 16 residues. Using reference TRBV7-2 and TRBJ1-2 for the parts outside the CDR3, the full variable domain is GAGVSQSPSNKVTEKGKDVELRCDPISGHTALYWYRQSLGQGLEFLIYFQGNSAPDKSGLPSDRFSAERTGGSVSTLTIQRTQQEDSAVYLCASSLVWDRGKDGYTFGSGTRLTVV.

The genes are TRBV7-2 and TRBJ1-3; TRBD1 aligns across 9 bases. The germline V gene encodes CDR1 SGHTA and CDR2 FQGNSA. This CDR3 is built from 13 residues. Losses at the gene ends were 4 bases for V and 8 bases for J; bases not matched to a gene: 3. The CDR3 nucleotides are TGTGCCAGCAGCTCAGACAGGGGGTACACCATATATTTT. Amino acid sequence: CASSSDRGYTIYF.

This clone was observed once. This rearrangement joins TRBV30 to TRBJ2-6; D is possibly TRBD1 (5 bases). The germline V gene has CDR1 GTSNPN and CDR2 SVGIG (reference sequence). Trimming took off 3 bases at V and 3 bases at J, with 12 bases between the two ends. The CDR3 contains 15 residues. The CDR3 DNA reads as TGTGCCTGGAGCGCCGGGCAGGGTGGGGCCAACGTCCTGACTTTC. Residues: CAWSAGQGGANVLTF.

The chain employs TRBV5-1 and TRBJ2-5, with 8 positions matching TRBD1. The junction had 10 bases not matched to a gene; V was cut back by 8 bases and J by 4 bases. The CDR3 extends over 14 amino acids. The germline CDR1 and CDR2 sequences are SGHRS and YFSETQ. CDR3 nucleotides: TGCGCCAGTTCAGGGGGCGAGGACGCAGAGACCCAGTACTTC. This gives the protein CASSGGEDAETQYF.

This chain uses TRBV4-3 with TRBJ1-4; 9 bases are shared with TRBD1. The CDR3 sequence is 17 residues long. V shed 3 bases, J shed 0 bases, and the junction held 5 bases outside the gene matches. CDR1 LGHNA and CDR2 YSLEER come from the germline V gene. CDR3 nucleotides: TGCGCCAGCAGCCATGGGGGACAGGGTGCAACTAATGAAAAACTGTTTTTT. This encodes CASSHGGQGATNEKLFF.

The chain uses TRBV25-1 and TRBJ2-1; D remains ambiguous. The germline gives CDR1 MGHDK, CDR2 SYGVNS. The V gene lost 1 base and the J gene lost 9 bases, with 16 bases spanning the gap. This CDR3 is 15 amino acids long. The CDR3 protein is CASSESYSWASEQFF. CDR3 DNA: TGTGCCAGCAGTGAATCGTACAGTTGGGCTTCTGAGCAGTTCTTC.